This T cell receptor (beta chain) was found in a study of blood T cell repertoires in COVID-19 (dated by TCRdb to about 2020). At the level of the whole study: Samples covering the acute and convalescent phases of COVID-19 were provided by collaborators in the United States, Italy and Spain. The repertoires were released in a freely available public database meant as a resource for research on the immune response to SARS-CoV-2. The samples were drawn from two sources: the first 160 participants of the ongoing ImmuneRACE study, and over 950 subjects contributed by 6 global collaborators. A de-identified subject ID, COVID-19 status, age in years and sex were almost always included in the sample metadata. Where available, HLA class I and class II types were obtained from metadata supplied by the sample provider rather than from assay-based typing. Deeply sampled blood TCRbeta repertoires from subjects exposed to, actively infected with, or recovered from COVID-19 were included in the dataset. The material from the prospective study consisted of cDNA or gDNA derived from T cells, B-cell-depleted T cells, or PBMCs. Broader findings and caveats from the paper: Clinical and demographic metadata were provided uncurated, with the amount varying by source and participant.

In the case of this clone: Its antigen specificity is not known. No much larger clonotype is one base removed from it; base qualities were not supplied.

The germline V gene (reference sequence) yields MNHEY for CDR1 and SMNVEV for CDR2. V lost 1 base and J lost 0 bases; the stretch between them is 6 bases long. The CDR3 sequence holds 15 residues, the cysteine and phenylalanine included. Just CDR3 DNA is preserved here, 45 bases in frame from base 1. Participants in the prospective study were enrolled through a virtual design, were aged roughly 18 to 90 years, and lived in 24 United States geographic areas. In the prospective study, cohorts were assigned on the basis of participant-reported clinical history obtained from a screening survey and a study questionnaire. ImmuneRACE Cohort 3 recovered participants were defined by two consecutive negative NP/OP PCR tests, healthcare professional clearance, or symptom resolution. In the prospective study, mobile phlebotomists collected whole blood, serum and a nasopharyngeal or oropharyngeal swab from each participant. Participants in the prospective study had the option to provide additional blood draws and questionnaires over an approximately 2-month period. Before DNA extraction, blood samples from the prospective study were shipped at room temperature or frozen.

TCRbeta CDR3 regions were amplified from genomic DNA using the immunoSEQ Assay, a bias-controlled multiplex PCR. Turning to the authors' computational methods: The number of nucleated cells in each sample was estimated from the amplification of reference gene primers within the assay. Sequence reads were collapsed and filtered to measure the absolute abundance of every unique TCRbeta CDR3 rearrangement. For each sample, productive Simpson clonality was calculated by taking the square root of Simpson's diversity index across productive rearrangements. Drawn from immuneACCESS, this table holds only the in-frame rearrangements with V and J called that TCRdb kept. Clones are partly lost; checked studies trace under half to an unresolved V gene and leave the rest unexplained. V and J calls and clone size are as listed in that table; D and trimming were resolved from the DNA. This sample comprises more than 300,000 clones, 92% of them detected only once. Approximately 17% of the sample is in the top ten clones.

This clonotype originated in a woman under 40 who had recovered from COVID-19. The sequencing input was PBMCs or T cells enriched from blood (not recorded which). Recombination joined TRBV27 with TRBJ1-4, with no confidently assigned D gene. CDR3 region: CASSLWATTNEKLFF. The nucleotide sequence is TGTGCCAGCAGTTTATGGGCGACAACTAATGAAAAACTGTTTTTT.